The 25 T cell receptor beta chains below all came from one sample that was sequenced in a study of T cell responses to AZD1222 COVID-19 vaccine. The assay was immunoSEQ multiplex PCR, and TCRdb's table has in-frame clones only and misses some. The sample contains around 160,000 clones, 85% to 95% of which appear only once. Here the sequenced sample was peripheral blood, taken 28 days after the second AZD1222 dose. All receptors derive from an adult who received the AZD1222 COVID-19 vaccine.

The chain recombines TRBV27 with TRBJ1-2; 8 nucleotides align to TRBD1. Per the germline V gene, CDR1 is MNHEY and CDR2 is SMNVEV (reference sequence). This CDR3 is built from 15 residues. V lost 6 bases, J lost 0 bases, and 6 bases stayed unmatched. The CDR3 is CASRGTGKTNYGYTF. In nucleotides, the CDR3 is TGTGCCAGCAGGGGGACAGGAAAGACTAACTATGGCTACACCTTC.

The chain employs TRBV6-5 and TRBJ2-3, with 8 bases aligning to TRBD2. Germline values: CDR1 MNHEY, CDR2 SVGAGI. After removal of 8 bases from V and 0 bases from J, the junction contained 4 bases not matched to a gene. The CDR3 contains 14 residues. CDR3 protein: CASGRGGSTDTQYF. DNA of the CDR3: TGTGCCAGCGGACGGGGGGGTAGCACAGATACGCAGTATTTT.

The CDR3 DNA sequence: TGCGCCAGCAGCCAAGATATTAGGGAGAGCACTGAAGCTTTCTTT. Protein product: CASSQDIRESTEAFF. V is TRBV4-1 and J is TRBJ1-1; unclear D gene. CDR1 and CDR2 (germline): MGHRA, YSYEKL. The CDR3 contains 15 residues. The V gene lost 0 bases and the J gene lost 4 bases, with 12 bases spanning the gap.

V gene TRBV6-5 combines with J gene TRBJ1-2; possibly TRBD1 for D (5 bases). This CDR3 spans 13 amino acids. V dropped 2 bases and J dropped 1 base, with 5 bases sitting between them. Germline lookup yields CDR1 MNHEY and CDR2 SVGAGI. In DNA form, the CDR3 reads TGTGCCAGCAGTTACCAGGGTAACTATGGCTACACCTTC. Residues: CASSYQGNYGYTF.

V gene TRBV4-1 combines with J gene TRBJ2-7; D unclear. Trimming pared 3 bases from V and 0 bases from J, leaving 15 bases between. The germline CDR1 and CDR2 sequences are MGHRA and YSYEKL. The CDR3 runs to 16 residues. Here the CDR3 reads CASSQLDLLGSYEQYF. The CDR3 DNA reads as TGCGCCAGCAGCCAGCTTGACCTCCTCGGCTCCTACGAGCAGTACTTC.

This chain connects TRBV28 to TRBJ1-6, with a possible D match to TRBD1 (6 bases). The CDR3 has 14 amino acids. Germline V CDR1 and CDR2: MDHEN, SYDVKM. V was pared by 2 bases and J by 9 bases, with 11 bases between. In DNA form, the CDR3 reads TGTGCCAGCAGTTTAGGGGGGCTATCTTCACCCCTCCACTTT. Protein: CASSLGGLSSPLHF.

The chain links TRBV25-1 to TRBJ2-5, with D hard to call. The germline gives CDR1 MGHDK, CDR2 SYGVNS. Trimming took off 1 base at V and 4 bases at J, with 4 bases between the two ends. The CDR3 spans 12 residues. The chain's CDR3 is CASSEFGETQYF. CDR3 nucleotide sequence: TGTGCCAGCAGTGAATTTGGAGAGACCCAGTACTTC.

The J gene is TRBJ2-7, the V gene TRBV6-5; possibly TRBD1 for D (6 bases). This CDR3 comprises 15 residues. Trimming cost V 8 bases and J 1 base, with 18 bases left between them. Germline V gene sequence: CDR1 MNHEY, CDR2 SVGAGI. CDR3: CASRYRERGSYEQYF. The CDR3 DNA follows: TGTGCCAGCCGCTACAGGGAGCGAGGGTCCTACGAGCAGTACTTC.

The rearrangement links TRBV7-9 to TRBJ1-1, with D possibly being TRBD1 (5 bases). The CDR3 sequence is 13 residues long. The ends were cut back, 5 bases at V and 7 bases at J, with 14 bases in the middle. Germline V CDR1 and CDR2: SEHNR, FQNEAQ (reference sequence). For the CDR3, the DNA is TGTGCCAGCAGCCCCTCGGAGGGGAATGAAGCTTTCTTT. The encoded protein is CASSPSEGNEAFF.

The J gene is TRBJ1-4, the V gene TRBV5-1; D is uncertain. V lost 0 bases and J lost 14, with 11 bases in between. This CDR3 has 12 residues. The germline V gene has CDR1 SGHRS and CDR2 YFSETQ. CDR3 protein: CASSLAWDELFF. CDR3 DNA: TGCGCCAGCAGCTTGGCCTGGGATGAGCTGTTTTTT.

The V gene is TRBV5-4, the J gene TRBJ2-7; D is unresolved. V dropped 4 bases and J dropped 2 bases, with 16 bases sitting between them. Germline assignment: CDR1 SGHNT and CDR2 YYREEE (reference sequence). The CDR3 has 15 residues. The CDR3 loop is CASSEDGRIAYEQYF. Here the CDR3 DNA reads TGTGCCAGCAGCGAGGACGGACGGATAGCCTACGAGCAGTACTTC.

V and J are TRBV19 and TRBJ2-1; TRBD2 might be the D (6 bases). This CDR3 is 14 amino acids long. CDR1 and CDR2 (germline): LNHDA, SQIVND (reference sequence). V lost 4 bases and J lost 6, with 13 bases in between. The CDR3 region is CASSTGVLFNEQFF. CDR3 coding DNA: TGTGCCAGTAGTACGGGAGTACTATTCAATGAGCAGTTCTTC.

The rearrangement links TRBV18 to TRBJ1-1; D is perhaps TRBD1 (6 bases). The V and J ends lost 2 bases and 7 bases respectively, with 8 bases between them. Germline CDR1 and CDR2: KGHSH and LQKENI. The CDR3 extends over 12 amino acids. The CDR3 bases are TGTGCCAGCTCACCAACAGGGCTTGAAGCTTTCTTT. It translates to CASSPTGLEAFF.

In nucleotides, the CDR3 is TGTGCCACCAGCAGAGGGTGGGGACAGGGAGGCGAAAAACTGTTTTTT. Protein: CATSRGWGQGGEKLFF. The chain joins TRBV15 to TRBJ1-4; 9 bases map to TRBD1. Trimming cost V 1 base and J 8 bases; bases outside gene matches: 8. Looked up from germline, CDR1 is LNHNV and CDR2 is YYDKDF (reference sequence). CDR3 size: 16 residues.

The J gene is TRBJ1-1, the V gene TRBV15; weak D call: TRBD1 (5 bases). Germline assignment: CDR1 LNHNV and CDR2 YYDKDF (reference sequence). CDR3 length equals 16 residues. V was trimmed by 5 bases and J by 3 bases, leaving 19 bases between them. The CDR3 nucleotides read TGTGCCACCAGCCGAATGTGGGGGACCGGGGACACTGAAGCTTTCTTT. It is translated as CATSRMWGTGDTEAFF.

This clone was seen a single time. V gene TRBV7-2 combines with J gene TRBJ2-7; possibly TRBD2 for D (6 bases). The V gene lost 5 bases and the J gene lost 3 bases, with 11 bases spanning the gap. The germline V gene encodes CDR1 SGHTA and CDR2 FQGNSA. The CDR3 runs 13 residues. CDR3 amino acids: CASSPGLYYEQYF. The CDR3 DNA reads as TGTGCCAGCAGCCCGGGACTTTACTACGAGCAGTACTTC.

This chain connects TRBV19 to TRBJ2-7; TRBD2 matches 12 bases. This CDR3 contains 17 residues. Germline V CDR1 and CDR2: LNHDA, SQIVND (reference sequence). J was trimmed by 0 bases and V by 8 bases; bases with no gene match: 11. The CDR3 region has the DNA TGTGCCAGTGTAACTAGCGGGAGGCCCCCAGGCTCCTACGAGCAGTACTTC. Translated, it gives CASVTSGRPPGSYEQYF.

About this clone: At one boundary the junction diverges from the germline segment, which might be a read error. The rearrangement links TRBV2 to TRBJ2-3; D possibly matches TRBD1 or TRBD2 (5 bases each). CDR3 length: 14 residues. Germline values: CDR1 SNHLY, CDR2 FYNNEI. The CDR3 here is CAGRRWGSTDTQYF. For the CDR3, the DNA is TGTGCCGGCAGGCGCTGGGGGAGCACAGATACGCAGTATTTT.

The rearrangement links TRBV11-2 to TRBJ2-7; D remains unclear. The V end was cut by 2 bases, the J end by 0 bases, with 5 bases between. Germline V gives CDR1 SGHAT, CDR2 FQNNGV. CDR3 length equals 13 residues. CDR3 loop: CASSLSASYEQYF. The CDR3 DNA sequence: TGTGCCAGCAGCTTATCGGCCTCCTACGAGCAGTACTTC.

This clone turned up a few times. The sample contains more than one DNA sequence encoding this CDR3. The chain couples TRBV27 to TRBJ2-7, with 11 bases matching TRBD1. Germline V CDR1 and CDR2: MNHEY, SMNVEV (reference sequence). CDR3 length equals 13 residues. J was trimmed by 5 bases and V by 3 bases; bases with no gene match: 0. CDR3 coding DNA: TGTGCCAGCAGTTTGGGACAGGGGGACGAGCAGTACTTC. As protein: CASSLGQGDEQYF.

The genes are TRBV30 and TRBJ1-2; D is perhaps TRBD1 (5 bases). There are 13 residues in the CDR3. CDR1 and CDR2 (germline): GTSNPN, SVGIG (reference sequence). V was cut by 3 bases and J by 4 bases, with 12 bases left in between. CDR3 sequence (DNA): TGTGCCTGGAGCACAACAGGATTCTATGGCTACACCTTC. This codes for CAWSTTGFYGYTF.

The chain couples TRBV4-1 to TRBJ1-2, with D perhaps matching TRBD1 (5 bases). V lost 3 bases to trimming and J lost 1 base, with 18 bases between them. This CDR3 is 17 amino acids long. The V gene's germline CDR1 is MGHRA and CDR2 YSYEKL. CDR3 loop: CASSHVGRRVINYGYTF. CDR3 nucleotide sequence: TGCGCCAGCAGCCACGTGGGACGCCGGGTGATTAACTATGGCTACACCTTC.

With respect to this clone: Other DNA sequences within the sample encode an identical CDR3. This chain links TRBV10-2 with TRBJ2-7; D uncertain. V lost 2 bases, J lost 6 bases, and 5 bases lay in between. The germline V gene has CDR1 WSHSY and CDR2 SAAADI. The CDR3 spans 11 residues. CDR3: CASSEGSEQYF. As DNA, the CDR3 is TGCGCCAGCAGTGAGGGAAGCGAGCAGTACTTC.

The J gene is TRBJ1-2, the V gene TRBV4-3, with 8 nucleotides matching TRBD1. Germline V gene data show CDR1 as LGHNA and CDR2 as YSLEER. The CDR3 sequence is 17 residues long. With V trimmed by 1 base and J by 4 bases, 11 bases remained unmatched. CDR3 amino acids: CASSQVPGQGGFYGYTF. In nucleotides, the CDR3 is TGCGCCAGCAGCCAAGTACCCGGACAGGGAGGATTCTATGGCTACACCTTC.

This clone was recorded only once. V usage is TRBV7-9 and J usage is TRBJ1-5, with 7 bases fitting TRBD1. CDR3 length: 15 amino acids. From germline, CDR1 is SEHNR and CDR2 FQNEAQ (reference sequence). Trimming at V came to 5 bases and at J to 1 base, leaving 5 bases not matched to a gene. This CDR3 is CASSTGQMSNQPQHF. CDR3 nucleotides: TGTGCCAGCAGCACGGGACAGATGAGCAATCAGCCCCAGCATTTT.